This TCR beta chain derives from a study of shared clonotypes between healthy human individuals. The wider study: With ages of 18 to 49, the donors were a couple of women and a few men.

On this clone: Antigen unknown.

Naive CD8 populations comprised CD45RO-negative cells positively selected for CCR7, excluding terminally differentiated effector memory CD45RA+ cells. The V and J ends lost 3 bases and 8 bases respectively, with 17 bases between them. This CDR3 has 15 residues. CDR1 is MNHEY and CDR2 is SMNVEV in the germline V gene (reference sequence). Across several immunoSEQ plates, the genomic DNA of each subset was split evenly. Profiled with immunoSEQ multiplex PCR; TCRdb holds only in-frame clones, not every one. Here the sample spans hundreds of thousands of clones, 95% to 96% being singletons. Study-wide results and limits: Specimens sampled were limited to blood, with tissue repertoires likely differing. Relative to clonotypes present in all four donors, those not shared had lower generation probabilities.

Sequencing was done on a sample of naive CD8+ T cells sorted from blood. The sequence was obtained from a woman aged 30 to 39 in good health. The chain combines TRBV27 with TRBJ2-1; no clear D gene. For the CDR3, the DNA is TGTGCCAGCAGTTTCTTAGCCCACCTTGTCGATGAGCAGTTCTTC. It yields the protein CASSFLAHLVDEQFF.